This TCR beta chain was sequenced during a study of T cell repertoires in aging, cancer and after chemotherapy. At the level of the study: Healthy donor repertoires were recorded over several months to years and showed clear clonal overlap. The full dataset contained several million TCR reads.

TRB rearrangements spanning V, D and J were amplified using mixed TRB-A/B primers. TCRdb re-analysed the multiplex PCR reads in MiXCR, keeping a single row per CDR3 protein. The sample contains approximately 7,600 distinct CDR3 sequences, 35% to 45% of which appear only once. Amplification of TCR beta used genomic DNA extracted from peripheral blood. Trimming removed 3 bases at V and 0 bases at J, with 15 bases between. This CDR3 has 17 amino acids. Germline CDR1 and CDR2: LNHDA and SQIVND (reference sequence). The rearrangement joins TRBV19 to TRBJ1-5; D uncertain. The receptor was derived from a human donor in good health. Sequenced: blood. CDR3 residues: CASSIGSGEYSNQPQHF. The CDR3 DNA reads TGTGCCAGTAGTATTGGCAGCGGGGAATATAGCAATCAGCCCCAGCATTTT.